The 32 T cell receptor beta chains reported below all come from one sample, sequenced in a study of T cells in Graves' hyperthyroidism and ophthalmopathy. From RNA transcripts, TCR beta CDR3 regions were amplified. First-round RT-PCR targeting the TCR CDR3 was performed with the HTBI primer set. TCRdb called the multiplex PCR reads again in MiXCR, with one record for every CDR3 protein. The sample holds 600,000 to 650,000 distinct CDR3 sequences, around 15% seen once. The specimen sequenced was blood. These receptors were obtained from a woman aged 30 to 39 with Graves' hyperthyroidism.

Concerning this clonotype itself: At one end, the junction sequence differs from germline, possibly due to a read error. The rearrangement links TRBV7-9 to TRBJ2-1; the match to TRBD2 covers 7 bases. This CDR3 has 16 amino acids. From germline, CDR1 is SEHNR and CDR2 FQNEAQ (reference sequence). CDR3 nucleotide sequence: TGTGCCAGCAGCTTAGAGGGGCGGGAGAGAAACAATGGGCAGTTCTTC. Protein sequence: CASSLEGRERNNGQFF. The full variable domain, in which reference TRBV7-9 and TRBJ2-1 provide the parts outside the CDR3, is DTGVSQNPRHKITKRGQNVTFRCDPISEHNRLYWYRQTLGQGPEFLTYFQNEAQLEKSRLLSDRFSAERPKGSFSTLEIQRTEQGDSAMYLCASSLEGRERNNGQFFGPGTRLTVL.

The chain links TRBV6-5 to TRBJ2-3, with 7 bases matching TRBD2. V was pared by 4 bases and J by 11 bases, with 6 bases of the junction left unmatched. Looked up from germline, CDR1 is MNHEY and CDR2 is SVGAGI. The CDR3 extends over 12 amino acids. The CDR3 sequence: CASSSRLAQQYF. The CDR3 DNA follows: TGTGCCAGCAGTTCCAGACTAGCCCAGCAGTATTTT.

The sample holds many counts of this clonotype. This chain connects TRBV24-1 to TRBJ2-1; 7 bases agree with TRBD1. CDR1 and CDR2 (germline): KGHDR, SFDVKD. The CDR3 spans 16 residues. V lost 7 bases, J lost 5 bases, and 13 bases stayed unmatched. CDR3 nucleotide sequence: TGTGCCACCAGACCAAAAGGGGCAGGGGGACACAATGAGCAGTTCTTC. Its translation: CATRPKGAGGHNEQFF.

The V and J genes are TRBV2 and TRBJ1-3; no clear D gene. This CDR3 has 12 amino acids. Germline CDR1 SNHLY, CDR2 FYNNEI. With 2 bases removed from V and 7 bases from J, the gap between germline ends came to 6 bases. CDR3 bases: TGTGCCAGCAGTGAAAGTGGGAACACCATATATTTT. This translates into CASSESGNTIYF.

This clonotype was detected ten times or more. V usage is TRBV5-1 and J usage is TRBJ2-1; 8 bases map to TRBD1. The ends lost 4 bases at V and 5 bases at J; junction bases unmatched: 5. The CDR3 is 14 amino acids. The germline CDR1 and CDR2 sequences are SGHRS and YFSETQ. The chain's CDR3 is CASSRGTGNNEQFF. The CDR3 DNA reads as TGCGCCAGCAGCCGCGGGACAGGTAACAATGAGCAGTTCTTC. Full variable domain (missing parts from reference TRBV5-1 and TRBJ2-1): KAGVTQTPRYLIKTRGQQVTLSCSPISGHRSVSWYQQTPGQGLQFLFEYFSETQRNKGNFPGRFSGRQFSNSRSEMNVSTLELGDSALYLCASSRGTGNNEQFFGPGTRLTVL.

This clonotype was detected ten times or more. V gene TRBV6-2 or TRBV6-3 combines with J gene TRBJ1-2, with TRBD1 as a possible D gene (6 bases). There are 14 residues in the CDR3. Germline values: CDR1 MNHEY, CDR2 SVGEGT. Trimming pared 2 bases from V and 8 bases from J, leaving 15 bases between. Written as DNA, the CDR3 is TGTGCCAGCAGTTACGGGGGACATCCGCAAGGCTACACCTTC. Protein sequence: CASSYGGHPQGYTF.

This clonotype has ten or more counts. The chain carries TRBV7-2 and TRBJ2-7; D possibly corresponds to TRBD2 (5 bases). This CDR3 comprises 17 residues. V dropped 2 bases and J dropped 1 base, with 18 bases sitting between them. From germline, CDR1 is SGHTA and CDR2 FQGNSA. CDR3 loop: CASSLKDLGVASYEQYF. The DNA for the CDR3 is TGTGCCAGCAGCTTAAAGGATCTCGGGGTGGCTTCCTACGAGCAGTACTTC.

This clonotype was seen ten or more times. The chain recombines TRBV30 with TRBJ1-2, with D possibly matching TRBD1 (5 bases). With 8 bases removed from V and 5 bases from J, the gap between germline ends came to 15 bases. In germline, CDR1 is GTSNPN, CDR2 SVGIG (reference sequence). The CDR3 is 12 residues long. The CDR3 coding sequence is TGTGCCGACAGACGGACCGGATATGGCTACACCTTC. It encodes CADRRTGYGYTF.

Notes on this clonotype: Since a much larger clone is just one base distant, this may be a read error. The CDR3 does not end in the conserved phenylalanine or tryptophan, so this is likely a read error. This chain connects TRBV12-3 or TRBV12-4 to TRBJ1-1; D call uncertain. Trimming cost V 6 bases and J 1 base, with 6 bases left between them. The CDR3 has 12 residues. The CDR3 loop reads CASRRENTEAFL. The CDR3 DNA follows: TGTGCCAGCAGACGAGAGAACACTGAAGCTTTCCTT.

This clonotype turned up a few times. The chain combines TRBV2 with TRBJ2-1, with 9 bases lining up with TRBD2. CDR1 SNHLY and CDR2 FYNNEI come from the germline V gene. The ends lost 3 bases at V and 9 bases at J; junction bases unmatched: 9. The CDR3 totals 15 residues. CDR3 nucleotide sequence: TGTGCCAGCAGTGATTTAGCGGGAGAGCCGTTTGAGCAGTTCTTC. Protein sequence: CASSDLAGEPFEQFF.

The CDR3 DNA follows: TGCAGTGCTAGAGCTTCTAGCGGGATATACCACAATGAGCAGTTCTTC. This codes for CSARASSGIYHNEQFF. The rearrangement joins TRBV20-1 to TRBJ2-1, with TRBD2 identical over 9 bases. Per germline, CDR1 DFQATT and CDR2 SNEGSKA (reference sequence). The CDR3 extends over 16 amino acids. Germline trimming cut 1 base from V and 5 bases from J; bases unmatched to any gene: 9.

This clonotype appeared a few times. The chain carries TRBV5-1 and TRBJ2-2; the D gene is possibly TRBD2 (5 bases). The CDR3 is 15 residues long. V was pared by 2 bases and J by 6 bases, with 14 bases between. Germline CDR1 is SGHRS and CDR2 is YFSETQ. CDR3 loop: CASSFNNLGAGELFF. The CDR3 DNA reads TGCGCCAGCAGCTTTAATAATTTGGGAGCCGGGGAGCTGTTTTTT.

A remark on this clonotype: With a much larger clone just one base away, this may be a read error. The CDR3 nucleotides read TGTGCCATCAGTTCGTCATCCGGGATTGCTAGATACGAGCAGTACTTC. Its translation is CAISSSSGIARYEQYF. The chain links TRBV6-5 to TRBJ2-7; D possibly corresponds to TRBD2 (5 bases). CDR1 and CDR2 (germline): MNHEY, SVGAGI. This CDR3 is 16 amino acids long.

This clonotype has ten or more counts. The gene calls are TRBV28 and TRBJ1-2; the D is unclear. CDR1 and CDR2 (germline): MDHEN, SYDVKM. The CDR3 contains 13 residues. V was shortened by 3 bases and J by 3 bases, with 8 bases between the two germline ends. This chain's CDR3 is CASSFLADYGYTF. The CDR3 DNA reads as TGTGCCAGCAGTTTCCTTGCGGACTATGGCTACACCTTC.

This clonotype was picked up many times. This chain links TRBV5-4 with TRBJ2-3, with D hard to call. Trimming removed 2 bases from V and 4 bases from J, with 8 bases in between. This CDR3 region has 13 residues. The V gene's germline CDR1 is SGHNT and CDR2 YYREEE (reference sequence). The DNA for the CDR3 is TGTGCCAGCAGCTTCGGAGTTTCAGATACGCAGTATTTT. Translation: CASSFGVSDTQYF.

This clonotype came up a few times. This may arise from a read error, as a much more abundant clone is one base away. This sequence joins TRBV10-3 and TRBJ1-1; D is perhaps TRBD1 (6 bases). The CDR3 has 14 residues. Germline V gene data show CDR1 as ENHRY and CDR2 as SYGVKD. The CDR3 region is CAISESQGRTGAFF. CDR3 nucleotide sequence: TGTGCCATCAGTGAGTCGCAGGGGAGAACTGGAGCTTTCTTT.

CDR3 sequence: CASSQVAQVPYEQYF. In DNA, the CDR3 is TGTGCCAGCAGCCAAGTTGCACAGGTCCCCTACGAGCAGTACTTC. V is TRBV14 and J is TRBJ2-7, with D possibly being TRBD1 (5 bases). Germline V gives CDR1 SGHDN, CDR2 FVKESK. Trimming left V 1 base short and J 2 bases short, with 12 bases between. The CDR3 runs to 15 residues. Drawing the rest from reference TRBV14 and TRBJ2-7, the complete variable domain is EAGVTQFPSHSVIEKGQTVTLRCDPISGHDNLYWYRRVMGKEIKFLLHFVKESKQDESGMPNNRFLAERTGGTYSTLKVQPAELEDSGVYFCASSQVAQVPYEQYFGPGTRLTVT.

In this sample, this clonotype turned up many times. The rearrangement links TRBV12-3 or TRBV12-4 to TRBJ1-4, with TRBD1 matching 7 bases. The CDR3 covers 17 residues. J was trimmed by 1 base and V by 3 bases; bases with no gene match: 8. CDR3 sequence: CASSLGTDALTNEKLFF. As DNA, the CDR3 is TGTGCCAGCAGTTTGGGGACAGATGCCCTAACTAATGAAAAACTGTTTTTT.

There are a few counts of this clonotype. The chain has TRBV20-1 and TRBJ2-2; TRBD2 aligns across 7 bases. The V segment lost 2 bases and the J segment 0 bases; nucleotides outside the gene matches: 6. The CDR3 has 16 residues. Germline V gene sequence: CDR1 DFQATT, CDR2 SNEGSKA (reference sequence). The CDR3 is CSARWASGPNTGELFF. CDR3 DNA: TGCAGTGCTAGATGGGCTAGCGGTCCGAACACCGGGGAGCTGTTTTTT.

This clonotype was counted at least ten times. This chain links TRBV18 with TRBJ1-1; D perhaps matches TRBD1 (5 bases). From germline, CDR1 is KGHSH and CDR2 LQKENI. V lost 3 bases to trimming and J lost 3 bases, with 20 bases between them. The CDR3 is made up of 17 amino acids. As DNA, the CDR3 is TGTGCCAGCTCACCGACTTCACCGCGGGGGGTTGACACTGAAGCTTTCTTT. Translated: CASSPTSPRGVDTEAFF.

This clonotype was recorded a few times. The chain combines TRBV9 with TRBJ1-2; D may be TRBD1 (5 bases). Germline CDR1 and CDR2: SGDLS and YYNGEE. This CDR3 contains 14 residues. With 0 bases removed from V and 0 bases from J, the gap between germline ends came to 6 bases. The CDR3 DNA follows: TGTGCCAGCAGCGTAGGACAGACTAACTATGGCTACACCTTC. Its translation is CASSVGQTNYGYTF.

This clonotype was counted at least ten times. CDR3 sequence reads: CASSLGVWGQPQHF. The CDR3 nucleotides read TGTGCCAGCAGTTTAGGGGTGTGGGGTCAGCCCCAGCATTTT. The chain is built from TRBV12-3 or TRBV12-4 and TRBJ1-5, with unresolved D. The CDR3 is 14 amino acids. Trimming pared 1 base from V and 6 bases from J, leaving 10 bases between.

In this sample, this clonotype turned up many times. The chain is built from TRBV11-3 and TRBJ1-2; D remains ambiguous. Germline values: CDR1 SGHNT, CDR2 YENEEA. The V and J ends lost 6 bases and 2 bases respectively, with 10 bases between them. The CDR3 is 13 amino acids. CDR3 in amino acids: CASSTGMNYGYTF. As DNA, the CDR3 is TGTGCCAGCAGTACGGGGATGAACTATGGCTACACCTTC.

This clonotype was counted at least ten times. The chain recombines TRBV6-1 with TRBJ2-5, with D possibly matching TRBD1 (6 bases). Germline V gene data show CDR1 as MNHNS and CDR2 as SASEGT. V dropped 3 bases and J dropped 0 bases, with 11 bases sitting between them. There are 15 residues in the CDR3. CDR3 sequence: CASSDLGGNQETQYF. The CDR3 nucleotides read TGTGCCAGCAGTGACCTAGGGGGTAACCAAGAGACCCAGTACTTC.

This clonotype turned up a few times. J is TRBJ2-1 and V is TRBV12-3 or TRBV12-4; 11 positions match TRBD2. V lost 5 bases to trimming and J lost 5 bases; unmatched junction nucleotides: 11. The CDR3 extends over 17 amino acids. CDR3: CASSLLAGEPPHNEQFF. CDR3 in DNA: TGTGCCAGCAGTCTACTAGCGGGGGAGCCCCCCCACAATGAGCAGTTCTTC.

The table lists this clonotype with a few counts. The chain employs TRBV20-1 and TRBJ1-5; 7 nucleotides line up with TRBD1. The CDR3 is 14 residues long. The V segment lost 3 bases and the J segment 2 bases; nucleotides outside the gene matches: 4. Germline CDR1 DFQATT, CDR2 SNEGSKA (reference sequence). CDR3 protein: CSASRGTGNQPQHF. The DNA for the CDR3 is TGCAGTGCTAGCCGGGGGACAGGCAATCAGCCCCAGCATTTT.

V gene TRBV9 combines with J gene TRBJ2-1; possibly TRBD1 for D (6 bases). This CDR3 has 15 amino acids. CDR1 SGDLS and CDR2 YYNGEE come from the germline V gene. V dropped 3 bases and J dropped 4 bases, with 14 bases sitting between them. In DNA form, the CDR3 reads TGTGCCAGCAGCGAGGGGGACGGACAGTACAATGAGCAGTTCTTC. Translation gives CASSEGDGQYNEQFF.

This clonotype was seen many times. CDR3 bases: TGTGCCAGCAGTAGTCAGCTTTTGAACACTGAAGCTTTCTTT. This gives the protein CASSSQLLNTEAFF. The rearrangement links TRBV6-2 or TRBV6-3 to TRBJ1-1; D is uncertain. V lost 5 bases, J lost 0 bases, and 10 bases lay in between. The CDR3 consists of 14 residues. CDR1 and CDR2 (germline): MNHEY, SVGEGT.

The chain recombines TRBV20-1 with TRBJ1-1, with D perhaps TRBD1 (5 bases). There are 14 residues in the CDR3. Trimming left V 2 bases short and J 1 base short, with 11 bases between. The germline V gene encodes CDR1 DFQATT and CDR2 SNEGSKA (reference sequence). The CDR3 here is CSARPGGGNTEAFF. CDR3 bases: TGCAGTGCTAGACCCGGGGGTGGGAACACTGAAGCTTTCTTT.

As regards this clonotype: One base away lies a much larger clone, so this may be a sequencing read error. This sequence joins TRBV6-1 and TRBJ2-1; TRBD1 matches at 7 bases. The junction had 12 bases not matched to a gene; V was cut back by 6 bases and J by 4 bases. Germline CDR1 and CDR2: MNHNS and SASEGT. The CDR3 is made up of 16 amino acids. In DNA form, the CDR3 reads TGTGCCAGCAGCCAAGGTCGGACAGGTTCATACAATGAGCAGTTCTTC. Translation gives CASSQGRTGSYNEQFF.

This chain links TRBV19 with TRBJ2-3; TRBD2 matches at 14 bases. CDR3 length: 18 amino acids. The germline V gene encodes CDR1 LNHDA and CDR2 SQIVND (reference sequence). J gave up 3 bases and V 6 bases, and 11 bases lay outside the gene matches. The CDR3 sequence: CASSPLAGTSGSTDTQYF. Here the CDR3 DNA reads TGTGCCAGTAGCCCCCTAGCCGGGACTAGCGGGAGTACAGATACGCAGTATTTT. Using reference TRBV19 and TRBJ2-3 for the parts outside the CDR3, the full variable domain is DGGITQSPKYLFRKEGQNVTLSCEQNLNHDAMYWYRQDPGQGLRLIYYSQIVNDFQKGDIAEGYSVSREKKESFPLTVTSAQKNPTAFYLCASSPLAGTSGSTDTQYFGPGTRLTVL.

A remark on this clonotype: At one end the junction does not follow the germline gene, possibly because of a read error. V gene TRBV10-2 combines with J gene TRBJ2-7; 10 bases line up with TRBD1. Per germline, CDR1 WSHSY and CDR2 SAAADI. This CDR3 spans 18 amino acids. CDR3 coding DNA: TGCACCAGCAGTGACTTAGTTCGGCGGGACAGGGGCTCCTACGAGCAGTACTTC. This gives the protein CTSSDLVRRDRGSYEQYF.